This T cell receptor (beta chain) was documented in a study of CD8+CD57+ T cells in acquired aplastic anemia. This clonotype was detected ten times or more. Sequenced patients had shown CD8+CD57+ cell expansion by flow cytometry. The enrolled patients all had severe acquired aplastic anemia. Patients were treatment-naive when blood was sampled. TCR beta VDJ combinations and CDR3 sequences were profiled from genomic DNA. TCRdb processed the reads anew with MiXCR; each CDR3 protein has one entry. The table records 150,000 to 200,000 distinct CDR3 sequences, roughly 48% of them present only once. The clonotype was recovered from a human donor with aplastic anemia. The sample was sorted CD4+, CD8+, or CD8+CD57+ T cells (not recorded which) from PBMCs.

CDR3 in DNA: TGTGCCAGCAGCCTGGAGGGGGTAAGCTACGAGCAGTACTTC. Translation gives CASSLEGVSYEQYF. The rearrangement links TRBV7-9 to TRBJ2-7; D could derive from TRBD1 or TRBD2 (6 bases each). CDR3 length equals 14 residues. Per the germline V gene, CDR1 is SEHNR and CDR2 is FQNEAQ (reference sequence). The V gene lost 5 bases and the J gene lost 3 bases, with 14 bases spanning the gap.